Listed below are T cell receptor beta chains from one sample, sequenced in a study of CD8 T cells in Susac syndrome. TCRdb re-analysed the immunoSEQ multiplex PCR reads in MiXCR, keeping a single row per CDR3 protein. This table holds about 200,000 distinct CDR3 sequences, approximately 95% found once. Sequences were obtained from CD4+ T cells from PBMCs. These receptors originate from a human donor with multiple sclerosis. Each CDR3 is given without its conserved first and last residue. The D gene is left open where the match is weak. Some rows mark clone size as missing; the rest say once, few, many or name a class of expanded clone.

D: .
J: TRBJ1-5
V: TRBV5-6
size: .
CDR3: ASSLGVVQPQH

D: TRBD1
J: TRBJ1-5
V: TRBV29-1
size: .
CDR3: SVGQGEGNQPQH

D: .
J: TRBJ2-1
V: TRBV20-1
size: .
CDR3: SAESYNEQF

D: TRBD2
J: TRBJ2-3
V: TRBV6-1
size: .
CDR3: ASSGGGGVTDTQY

D: TRBD2
J: TRBJ2-7
V: TRBV9
size: .
CDR3: ASSVSGGAGYEQY

D: .
J: TRBJ2-5
V: TRBV6-4
size: .
CDR3: ASSSDEGEETQY

D: .
J: TRBJ2-2
V: TRBV12-3/TRBV12-4
size: .
CDR3: ASSSVFGTTNTGELF

D: .
J: TRBJ2-7
V: TRBV29-1
size: .
CDR3: SVEDTTQGVVQY

D: .
J: TRBJ1-2
V: TRBV20-1
size: .
CDR3: SARDYTSYGYT

D: .
J: TRBJ2-6
V: TRBV6-5
size: .
CDR3: ASSYGLLGANVLT

D: .
J: TRBJ1-5
V: TRBV23-1
size: .
CDR3: ASSQSGGRQPQH

D: TRBD1
J: TRBJ2-5
V: TRBV15
size: once
CDR3: ATSPPGTGSRETQY

D: TRBD2
J: TRBJ2-3
V: TRBV20-1
size: .
CDR3: SVLDSAGGPDTQY

D: TRBD2
J: TRBJ2-3
V: TRBV30
size: .
CDR3: AWNSGADTQY

D: .
J: TRBJ2-1
V: TRBV30
size: .
CDR3: AGRWGTPWQF

D: TRBD2
J: TRBJ2-1
V: TRBV24-1
size: .
CDR3: ATSSTSGGNEQF

D: .
J: TRBJ1-2
V: TRBV2
size: .
CDR3: ASSREGTNYGYT

D: TRBD1
J: TRBJ1-1
V: TRBV29-1
size: .
CDR3: SYSRGTNTEAF

D: .
J: TRBJ1-6
V: TRBV6-1
size: .
CDR3: ASSEEAGQSLH

D: .
J: TRBJ1-2
V: TRBV30
size: .
CDR3: AWSEVEGKWANYGYT

D: .
J: TRBJ2-3
V: TRBV29-1
size: .
CDR3: SVRTGTTTSTDTQY

D: .
J: TRBJ2-7
V: TRBV30
size: .
CDR3: AWSVKGRVRYEQY